This T cell receptor (beta chain) stems from a study of T cell responses to AZD1222 COVID-19 vaccine. Using immunoSEQ multiplex PCR, the repertoire was profiled, and TCRdb retains in-frame clones only, with some absent. The sample gives fewer than 150,000 clones, more than 75% of which show up once; 3.1% is in the top ten. This clone has a single count. Its antigen is not known. Deletions cut 3 bases from V and 6 bases from J, with 16 bases between. This CDR3 region has 15 residues. In germline, CDR1 is SGHTA, CDR2 FQGTGA. Study-wide results and caveats: A mostly white British donor set with more females was recruited, and clonal diversity was possibly underestimated. Nearly half of unique spike-specific TCRs reportedly avoided B.1.351 and B.1.1.7 mutated regions. At 160-218 and 743-854, vaccine-associated CD4 TCRs were dominant, and they spanned spike. All repertoire sampling was performed exclusively after the peak T cell response.

This sample comprised peripheral blood, obtained 28 days after the second AZD1222 dose. The chain couples TRBV7-3 to TRBJ2-3, with D perhaps matching TRBD1 or TRBD2 (5 bases each). This TCR derives from an adult who received the AZD1222 COVID-19 vaccine. The DNA of the CDR3 is TGTGCCAGCAGCTTGTCCTCGTACGAGGGGGATACGCAGTATTTT. Translated, it gives CASSLSSYEGDTQYF.